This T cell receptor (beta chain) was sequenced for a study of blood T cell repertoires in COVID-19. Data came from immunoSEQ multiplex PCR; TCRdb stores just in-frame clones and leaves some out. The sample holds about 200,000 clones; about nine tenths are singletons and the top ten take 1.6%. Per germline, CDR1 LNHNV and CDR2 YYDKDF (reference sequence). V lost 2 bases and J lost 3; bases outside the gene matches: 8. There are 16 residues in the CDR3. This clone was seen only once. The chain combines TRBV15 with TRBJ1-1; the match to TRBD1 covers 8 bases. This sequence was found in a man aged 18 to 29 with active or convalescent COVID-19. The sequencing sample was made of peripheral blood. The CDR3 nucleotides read TGTGCCACCAGCAGATCCCAGGGGGCGCGGGACACTGAAGCTTTCTTT. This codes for CATSRSQGARDTEAFF.